Listed below are T cell receptor beta chains from one sample, sequenced in a study of cytotoxic CD8 clonotypes in ibrutinib-treated CLL. Generated by immunoSEQ multiplex PCR, the TCRdb table keeps only in-frame clones and is missing some. The table lists about 140,000 clones, around 90% of them singletons. The input for sequencing was PBMCs, taken after 12 months of ibrutinib treatment. These receptors all come from a human donor with chronic lymphocytic leukemia. CDR3s include the opening cysteine and the closing phenylalanine or tryptophan. A D gene is named only where the DNA matches it firmly. Rows may omit the clone size; those that give it use once, few, many or a size class.

V gene: TRBV27
clone size: -
D gene: TRBD1
J gene: TRBJ2-7
CDR3 DNA: TGTGCCAGCAGAATGACAGGGGCCAAGGTCGAGCAGTACTTC
CDR3 protein: CASRMTGAKVEQYF

V gene: TRBV30
clone size: once
D gene: -
J gene: TRBJ2-5
CDR3 DNA: TGTGCCTGGAGCGACGGTGAGACCCAGTACTTC
CDR3 protein: CAWSDGETQYF

V gene: TRBV18
clone size: -
D gene: -
J gene: TRBJ2-7
CDR3 DNA: TGTGCCAGCTCACCACCGATTCCGGGAGTCGGGGTTGCCTACGAGCAGTACTTC
CDR3 protein: CASSPPIPGVGVAYEQYF

V gene: TRBV6-5
clone size: few
D gene: -
J gene: TRBJ2-7
CDR3 DNA: TGTGCCAGCAGTTACGGGACCCCTGTCTACGAGCAGTACTTC
CDR3 protein: CASSYGTPVYEQYF

V gene: TRBV19
clone size: -
D gene: TRBD1
J gene: TRBJ2-2
CDR3 DNA: TGTGCCAGTACCTCTGGGACAGGGAAAACCGGGGAGCTGTTTTTT
CDR3 protein: CASTSGTGKTGELFF

V gene: TRBV11-2
clone size: -
D gene: TRBD2
J gene: TRBJ2-3
CDR3 DNA: TGTGCCAGCAGTATCGGGACTAGCGCTGATACGCAGTATTTT
CDR3 protein: CASSIGTSADTQYF

V gene: TRBV5-6
clone size: -
D gene: -
J gene: TRBJ2-2
CDR3 DNA: TGTGCCAGCAGCTTGTTTGGCGCGAACACCGGGGAGCTGTTTTTT
CDR3 protein: CASSLFGANTGELFF

V gene: TRBV7-2
clone size: once
D gene: -
J gene: TRBJ2-1
CDR3 DNA: TGTGCCAGCAGCGAAGAATCGGGAATCTACAATGAGCAGTTCTTC
CDR3 protein: CASSEESGIYNEQFF

V gene: TRBV29-1
clone size: -
D gene: -
J gene: TRBJ2-1
CDR3 DNA: TGCAGCGTCACTAAGAATGAGCAGTTCTTC
CDR3 protein: CSVTKNEQFF

V gene: TRBV4-2
clone size: -
D gene: TRBD2
J gene: TRBJ2-1
CDR3 DNA: TGTGCCAGCAGCCAAGATCTCGTAGCGGGAGTCGAATATGAGCAGTTCTTC
CDR3 protein: CASSQDLVAGVEYEQFF

V gene: TRBV7-2
clone size: -
D gene: -
J gene: TRBJ1-5
CDR3 DNA: TGTGCCAGCAGCTTAGACGGGAATCAGCCCCAGCATTTT
CDR3 protein: CASSLDGNQPQHF

V gene: TRBV28
clone size: -
D gene: TRBD1
J gene: TRBJ1-5
CDR3 DNA: TGTGCCAGCAGTTCCGGGACAGGGGGCCCCAATCAGCCCCAGCATTTT
CDR3 protein: CASSSGTGGPNQPQHF

V gene: TRBV19
clone size: -
D gene: TRBD2
J gene: TRBJ2-3
CDR3 DNA: TGTGCCAGTAGTACCTCACCGGGACTAGCGGGAGGGCCTGCGGCAGATACGCAGTATTTT
CDR3 protein: CASSTSPGLAGGPAADTQYF

V gene: TRBV11-2
clone size: -
D gene: -
J gene: TRBJ2-7
CDR3 DNA: TGTGCCAGCAGTACCCGGGACCACCTCTCCTACGAGCAGTACTTC
CDR3 protein: CASSTRDHLSYEQYF

V gene: TRBV2
clone size: -
D gene: TRBD1
J gene: TRBJ2-5
CDR3 DNA: TGTGCCAGCACCCGACAGGGTACGGAGACCCAGTACTTC
CDR3 protein: CASTRQGTETQYF

V gene: TRBV5-8
clone size: -
D gene: -
J gene: TRBJ1-2
CDR3 DNA: TGTGCCAGCAGCTTGGCGGACAGACTTTATGGCTACACCTTC
CDR3 protein: CASSLADRLYGYTF

V gene: TRBV29-1
clone size: -
D gene: -
J gene: TRBJ2-3
CDR3 DNA: TGCAGCGTTCAGCCTCGCGCAGATACGCAGTATTTT
CDR3 protein: CSVQPRADTQYF

V gene: TRBV5-4
clone size: -
D gene: TRBD1
J gene: TRBJ2-3
CDR3 DNA: TGTGCCAGCAGCTGGGCAGGGGGTATTACAGATACGCAGTATTTT
CDR3 protein: CASSWAGGITDTQYF

V gene: TRBV18
clone size: -
D gene: -
J gene: TRBJ2-5
CDR3 DNA: TGTGCCAGCTCACCACCTACGGGCCAAGAGACCCAGTACTTC
CDR3 protein: CASSPPTGQETQYF

V gene: TRBV6-5
clone size: few
D gene: TRBD1
J gene: TRBJ1-4
CDR3 DNA: TGTGCCAGCAGCCAGGGGGCGGGAAAACTGTTTTTT
CDR3 protein: CASSQGAGKLFF

V gene: TRBV5-1
clone size: -
D gene: -
J gene: TRBJ2-1
CDR3 DNA: TGCGCCAGCAGCTTGATAAATGAGCAGTTCTTC
CDR3 protein: CASSLINEQFF

V gene: TRBV11-2
clone size: -
D gene: -
J gene: TRBJ2-6
CDR3 DNA: TGTGCCAGCAGCTCGAACCTAGGGTCTGGGGCCAACGTCCTGACTTTC
CDR3 protein: CASSSNLGSGANVLTF

V gene: TRBV7-9
clone size: -
D gene: TRBD2
J gene: TRBJ2-1
CDR3 DNA: TGTGCCAGCAGTATAGCGGGAGTCCCCTACAATGAGCAGTTCTTC
CDR3 protein: CASSIAGVPYNEQFF

V gene: TRBV7-3
clone size: -
D gene: TRBD2
J gene: TRBJ2-7
CDR3 DNA: TGTGCCAGCAGCCAGGGACTAGCGGGAGAGGTAGAGCAGTACTTC
CDR3 protein: CASSQGLAGEVEQYF

V gene: TRBV11-1
clone size: few
D gene: -
J gene: TRBJ1-1
CDR3 DNA: TGTGCCAGCAGCTTTAGGCGAACTGAAGCTTTCTTT
CDR3 protein: CASSFRRTEAFF

V gene: TRBV28
clone size: -
D gene: -
J gene: TRBJ2-7
CDR3 DNA: TGTGCCAGCAGTTTGAACCCTTACGAGCAGTACTTC
CDR3 protein: CASSLNPYEQYF

V gene: TRBV5-5
clone size: -
D gene: TRBD1
J gene: TRBJ2-3
CDR3 DNA: TGTGCCAGCAGCGAACAGGGCAGGGGGCGAGATACGCAGTATTTT
CDR3 protein: CASSEQGRGRDTQYF

V gene: TRBV6-5
clone size: -
D gene: -
J gene: TRBJ2-7
CDR3 DNA: TGTGCCAGCAGTTACGACCCCCGAATATACGAGCAGTACTTC
CDR3 protein: CASSYDPRIYEQYF

V gene: TRBV9
clone size: -
D gene: -
J gene: TRBJ2-7
CDR3 DNA: TGTGCCAGCAGCGTAGGATCCAGATCTCATAGCGAGCAGTACTTC
CDR3 protein: CASSVGSRSHSEQYF

V gene: TRBV5-1
clone size: -
D gene: TRBD1
J gene: TRBJ2-7
CDR3 DNA: TGCGCCAGCAGCTTGGCGGACAGGGATGAGCAGTACTTC
CDR3 protein: CASSLADRDEQYF

V gene: TRBV30
clone size: -
D gene: -
J gene: TRBJ1-5
CDR3 DNA: TGTGCCTGGAAACGGATTGGTGACTCACCCCAGCATTTT
CDR3 protein: CAWKRIGDSPQHF

V gene: TRBV6-1
clone size: -
D gene: TRBD1
J gene: TRBJ2-7
CDR3 DNA: TGTGCCAGCAGTGAGGCTCCGGGACAGCCCTACGAGCAGTACTTC
CDR3 protein: CASSEAPGQPYEQYF

V gene: TRBV28
clone size: -
D gene: -
J gene: TRBJ1-2
CDR3 DNA: TGTGCCAGCAGGCAGGTGAAAATCTATGGCTACACCTTC
CDR3 protein: CASRQVKIYGYTF

V gene: TRBV7-6
clone size: -
D gene: -
J gene: TRBJ1-1
CDR3 DNA: TGTGCCAGCAGCCACCCGGAGGGGATGAACACTGAAGCTTTCTTT
CDR3 protein: CASSHPEGMNTEAFF

V gene: TRBV13
clone size: -
D gene: -
J gene: TRBJ1-2
CDR3 DNA: TGTGCCAGCAGCTCCCCGGGCAGTCGCTATGCGGGCTACACCTTC
CDR3 protein: CASSSPGSRYAGYTF

V gene: TRBV27
clone size: -
D gene: -
J gene: TRBJ1-4
CDR3 DNA: TGTGCCAGCAGTCCGCCAGTTGCAGGGGAAAAACTGTTTTTT
CDR3 protein: CASSPPVAGEKLFF

V gene: TRBV2
clone size: -
D gene: -
J gene: TRBJ2-3
CDR3 DNA: TGTGCCAGCAGTTATATGGGTACTAGCACAGATACGCAGTATTTT
CDR3 protein: CASSYMGTSTDTQYF

V gene: TRBV7-2
clone size: medium-sized
D gene: TRBD2
J gene: TRBJ2-1
CDR3 DNA: TGTGCCAGCAGCCTCGGGACTAGCTCCTACAATGAGCAGTTCTTC
CDR3 protein: CASSLGTSSYNEQFF

V gene: TRBV5-1
clone size: -
D gene: TRBD1
J gene: TRBJ2-7
CDR3 DNA: TGCGCCAGCAGAGGACAGGCGAACTCCTACGAGCAGTACTTC
CDR3 protein: CASRGQANSYEQYF

V gene: TRBV4-2
clone size: -
D gene: TRBD2
J gene: TRBJ2-2
CDR3 DNA: TGTGCCAGCAGCCAAGCGGGGTACGGGGGAGGGTCAGGAACCGGGGAGCTGTTTTTT
CDR3 protein: CASSQAGYGGGSGTGELFF

V gene: TRBV30
clone size: -
D gene: -
J gene: TRBJ2-3
CDR3 DNA: TGTGCCTGGACCCATCAGCGAGATACGCAGTATTTT
CDR3 protein: CAWTHQRDTQYF

V gene: TRBV11-2
clone size: -
D gene: TRBD2
J gene: TRBJ2-1
CDR3 DNA: TGTGCCAGCAGCTCCCGGGAGGGTGAGCAGTTCTTC
CDR3 protein: CASSSREGEQFF

V gene: TRBV28
clone size: -
D gene: TRBD2
J gene: TRBJ2-5
CDR3 DNA: TGTGCCAGCAGAAGCAGACTAGCGGGAAGCCAAGAGACCCAGTACTTC
CDR3 protein: CASRSRLAGSQETQYF

V gene: TRBV7-8
clone size: -
D gene: -
J gene: TRBJ2-7
CDR3 DNA: TGTGCCAGCAGCTCAGGACTTATCTACGAGCAGTACTTC
CDR3 protein: CASSSGLIYEQYF

V gene: TRBV5-1
clone size: -
D gene: -
J gene: TRBJ2-5
CDR3 DNA: TGCGCCAGCAGCTTGGACATCCAAGAGACCCAGTACTTC
CDR3 protein: CASSLDIQETQYF

V gene: TRBV7-3
clone size: -
D gene: TRBD1
J gene: TRBJ2-3
CDR3 DNA: TGTGCCAGCAGCCCGAAACAGGGGGCCGCGAATACGCAGTATTTT
CDR3 protein: CASSPKQGAANTQYF

V gene: TRBV14
clone size: -
D gene: -
J gene: TRBJ1-1
CDR3 DNA: TGTGCCAGCAGCCAAGATCCTTTCCTGAACACTGAAGCTTTCTTT
CDR3 protein: CASSQDPFLNTEAFF

V gene: TRBV25-1
clone size: -
D gene: -
J gene: TRBJ2-1
CDR3 DNA: TGTGCCAGCAGTGAATTTGGGGGGAGCTCCTACAATGAGCAGTTCTTC
CDR3 protein: CASSEFGGSSYNEQFF

V gene: TRBV10-1
clone size: -
D gene: TRBD2
J gene: TRBJ2-5
CDR3 DNA: TGCGCCAGCAGTGAAGGGCCTAGCGGGGGCCAAGAGACCCAGTACTTC
CDR3 protein: CASSEGPSGGQETQYF

V gene: TRBV28
clone size: -
D gene: -
J gene: TRBJ1-4
CDR3 DNA: TGTGCCAGCACGCCAACCGGGACGGCCGATGAAAAACTGTTTTTT
CDR3 protein: CASTPTGTADEKLFF

V gene: TRBV18
clone size: -
D gene: -
J gene: TRBJ1-1
CDR3 DNA: TGTGCCAGCCGACGGGGGGGCGCGGAGACTGAAGCTTTCTTT
CDR3 protein: CASRRGGAETEAFF

V gene: TRBV11-2
clone size: -
D gene: -
J gene: TRBJ2-4
CDR3 DNA: TGTGCCAGCAGCTTAGTGCGGGATTTAGGAAACATTCAGTACTTC
CDR3 protein: CASSLVRDLGNIQYF

V gene: TRBV19
clone size: once
D gene: -
J gene: TRBJ1-5
CDR3 DNA: TGTGCCAGTATGCACGGCTCTTACGGGCCCCAGCATTTT
CDR3 protein: CASMHGSYGPQHF

V gene: TRBV10-3
clone size: -
D gene: TRBD2
J gene: TRBJ2-5
CDR3 DNA: TGTGCCATCAAAGCGGGAGAGGGTCCGGAGACCCAGTACTTC
CDR3 protein: CAIKAGEGPETQYF

V gene: TRBV6-1
clone size: -
D gene: TRBD2
J gene: TRBJ2-2
CDR3 DNA: TGTGCCAGCAGTGAAGGCCCGCCGCTACTAGCGGCCGGGGAGCTGTTTTTT
CDR3 protein: CASSEGPPLLAAGELFF